Each of the 23 T cell receptor beta chains below was sequenced from the same sample in a study of OX40 agonist ivuxolimab in advanced cancers. Profiled with immunoSEQ multiplex PCR; TCRdb holds only in-frame clones, not every one. The sample records about 56,000 clones, 83% being singletons. Specimen: CD4+ or CD8+ T cells sorted from blood, collected in a trial of the OX40 agonist ivuxolimab. These receptors were obtained from an adult with an advanced solid tumor such as melanoma, head and neck, liver or kidney cancer.

The chain carries TRBV10-2 and TRBJ1-1; the match to TRBD1 covers 8 bases. Trimming cost V 2 bases and J 11 bases; bases outside gene matches: 7. The V gene's germline CDR1 is WSHSY and CDR2 SAAADI. The CDR3 spans 13 residues. CDR3 sequence: CASSEQGAIPAFF. In nucleotides, the CDR3 is TGCGCCAGCAGTGAGCAGGGGGCAATCCCGGCTTTCTTT.

The V and J genes are TRBV28 and TRBJ2-7, with 7 bases fitting TRBD2. Trimming removed 7 bases from V and 4 bases from J; junction bases left unmatched: 7. The CDR3 extends over 13 amino acids. Germline assignment: CDR1 MDHEN and CDR2 SYDVKM. CDR3 coding DNA: TGTGCCAGCACCCCGGGACTAAGTTACGAGCAGTACTTC. Its protein product is CASTPGLSYEQYF.

The chain uses TRBV7-2 and TRBJ2-4; the D is unclear. The V end lost 5 bases, the J end lost 0 bases, and 17 bases lay between the germline ends. CDR1 SGHTA and CDR2 FQGNSA come from the germline V gene. This CDR3 is 17 amino acids long. CDR3 nucleotides: TGTGCCAGCAGCCCCCGGGTCGGCGTACTAGCCAAAAACATTCAGTACTTC. It translates to CASSPRVGVLAKNIQYF.

The V call is TRBV6-1, the J call TRBJ2-1; 7 positions match TRBD1. The CDR3 runs 15 residues. Germline loops: CDR1 MNHNS, CDR2 SASEGT. With 4 bases clipped from V and 3 bases from J, the junction kept 6 bases outside the gene matches. CDR3 protein: CASSAGQAIYNEQFF. The CDR3 region has the DNA TGTGCCAGCAGTGCTGGACAGGCGATCTACAATGAGCAGTTCTTC.

This rearrangement joins TRBV7-7 to TRBJ2-1; 11 bases agree with TRBD2. Germline assignment: CDR1 SSHAT and CDR2 FNYEAQ (reference sequence). CDR3 length equals 15 residues. The V gene end was trimmed by 5 bases and the J gene end by 6 bases; junction bases not matched to a gene: 6. The CDR3 bases are TGTGCCAGCAGCCCCGGACTAGCGGGCATCAATGAGCAGTTCTTC. This sequence encodes CASSPGLAGINEQFF. Full variable domain (rest looked up from reference TRBV7-7 and TRBJ2-1): GAGVSQSPRYKVTKRGQDVTLRCDPISSHATLYWYQQALGQGPEFLTYFNYEAQPDKSGLPSDRFSAERPEGSISTLTIQRTEQRDSAMYRCASSPGLAGINEQFFGPGTRLTVL.

The V and J genes are TRBV30 and TRBJ1-2; D gene uncertain. CDR3 length: 12 residues. Trimming took 2 bases from V and 4 from J, leaving 8 bases between them. The germline CDR1 and CDR2 sequences are GTSNPN and SVGIG (reference sequence). This chain's CDR3 is CAWSPRAYGYTF. In nucleotides, the CDR3 is TGTGCCTGGAGTCCCAGAGCCTATGGCTACACCTTC.

The V call is TRBV19, the J call TRBJ2-1; no firm D call. The V end lost 7 bases, the J end lost 6 bases, and 10 bases lay between the germline ends. Looked up from germline, CDR1 is LNHDA and CDR2 is SQIVND (reference sequence). The CDR3 covers 12 residues. CDR3 bases: TGTGCCAGTACTTCATCTATCAATGAGCAGTTCTTC. Translating gives CASTSSINEQFF.

The gene calls are TRBV20-1 and TRBJ1-1; the D is unclear. Looked up from germline, CDR1 is DFQATT and CDR2 is SNEGSKA (reference sequence). V dropped 6 bases and J dropped 11 bases, with 16 bases sitting between them. The CDR3 runs to 11 residues. CDR3 in amino acids: CSARSMISAFF. CDR3 coding DNA: TGCAGTGCAAGGTCGATGATCTCGGCTTTCTTT.

The rearrangement links TRBV30 to TRBJ1-1, with D tentatively TRBD1 (5 bases). Deletions cut 4 bases from V and 4 bases from J, with 10 bases between. This CDR3 is 12 amino acids long. Germline CDR1 reads GTSNPN; CDR2 reads SVGIG (reference sequence). CDR3 sequence: CAWIGGGTEAFF. The CDR3 coding sequence is TGTGCCTGGATCGGGGGAGGCACTGAAGCTTTCTTT.

This clone was seen a handful of times. The J gene is TRBJ2-2, the V gene TRBV7-2, with D possibly matching TRBD1 (6 bases). V dropped 5 bases and J dropped 0 bases, with 10 bases sitting between them. This CDR3 spans 15 amino acids. Germline V gene lookup returns CDR1 SGHTA and CDR2 FQGNSA. DNA of the CDR3: TGTGCCAGCAGCCCCCGGACAGCGAACACCGGGGAGCTGTTTTTT. Protein: CASSPRTANTGELFF.

The chain carries TRBV5-1 and TRBJ2-7; 10 positions match TRBD2. Germline V gene sequence: CDR1 SGHRS, CDR2 YFSETQ. The CDR3 covers 16 residues. Germline trimming cut 4 bases from V and 4 bases from J; bases unmatched to any gene: 11. CDR3 nucleotides: TGCGCCAGCAGCCTACAACCTAGCGGGAGTGGTTACGAGCAGTACTTC. Protein: CASSLQPSGSGYEQYF.

The V call is TRBV6-1, the J call TRBJ2-2; D not certain. CDR1 is MNHNS, CDR2 SASEGT, per germline. The CDR3 loop spans 12 amino acids. Trimming stripped 10 bases from V and 5 bases from J, with 11 bases between. The CDR3 bases are TGTGCCATCACGTGCCCGACCGGGGAGCTGTTTTTT. Protein: CAITCPTGELFF.

The chain combines TRBV2 with TRBJ1-1; 7 nucleotides match TRBD1. Germline loops: CDR1 SNHLY, CDR2 FYNNEI. The CDR3 totals 11 residues. The CDR3 bases are TGTGCAAAGGGCAGGGGGACTGAAGCTTTCTTT. Protein sequence: CAKGRGTEAFF.

This chain connects TRBV27 to TRBJ2-7, with 9 bases that match TRBD1. In germline, CDR1 is MNHEY, CDR2 SMNVEV (reference sequence). The CDR3 has 16 amino acids. J gave up 6 bases and V 0 bases, and 9 bases lay outside the gene matches. The CDR3 DNA reads as TGTGCCAGCAGTTTATCCTACAGGGGGCAAGGCTCCGAGCAGTACTTC. Its protein product is CASSLSYRGQGSEQYF.

The chain has TRBV6-5 and TRBJ2-3; the D gene is possibly TRBD2 (5 bases). The ends were cut back, 0 bases at V and 2 bases at J, with 9 bases in the middle. The CDR3 extends over 15 amino acids. CDR1 is MNHEY and CDR2 is SVGAGI in the germline V gene. The CDR3 nucleotides read TGTGCCAGCAGTTACTCCGCGAGGGCCACAGATACGCAGTATTTT. Translating it yields CASSYSARATDTQYF.

The DNA of the CDR3 is TGTGCCAGCAAAGGGACTAGCGGGAGAGGCGAGCAGTACTTC. Translated, it gives CASKGTSGRGEQYF. The chain carries TRBV2 and TRBJ2-7; 14 bases fit TRBD2. CDR3 length: 14 amino acids. V lost 7 bases to trimming and J lost 6 bases; unmatched junction nucleotides: 5. The germline gives CDR1 SNHLY, CDR2 FYNNEI.

This rearrangement joins TRBV6-1 to TRBJ1-1, with a tentative D call TRBD1 (5 bases). Trimming pared 8 bases from V and 5 bases from J, leaving 15 bases between. This CDR3 contains 13 residues. Germline CDR1 MNHNS, CDR2 SASEGT. Here the CDR3 DNA reads TGTGCCAGCGTCAGGCAGGGAAGTACTGAAGCTTTCTTT. This translates into CASVRQGSTEAFF.

V and J are TRBV5-1 and TRBJ2-2; D unclear. Per germline, CDR1 SGHRS and CDR2 YFSETQ. The CDR3 runs 15 residues. Trimming took off 4 bases at V and 4 bases at J, with 14 bases between the two ends. As DNA, the CDR3 is TGCGCCAGCAGCCCTCAGGTAGGGTCCACCGGGGAGCTGTTTTTT. Protein: CASSPQVGSTGELFF.

There are a few counts of this clone. V gene TRBV29-1 combines with J gene TRBJ2-2; 9 bases are a match to TRBD1. CDR1 and CDR2 (germline): SQVTM, ANQGSEA. This CDR3 comprises 14 residues. V trimming: 7 bases; J trimming: 3 bases; junction bases outside the gene matches: 6. The DNA of the CDR3 is TGCAGCGCTGGACAGGGGTCGGACACCGGGGAGCTGTTTTTT. It specifies CSAGQGSDTGELFF.

The chain couples TRBV7-2 to TRBJ2-2; possibly TRBD1 or TRBD2 for D (5 bases each). The V gene's germline CDR1 is SGHTA and CDR2 FQGNSA. Trimming removed 2 bases from V and 5 bases from J, with 21 bases in between. CDR3 size: 18 residues. CDR3 in DNA: TGTGCCAGCAGCTTACGCCCGGGGCGAGGGAATTTGACCGGGGAGCTGTTTTTT. As protein: CASSLRPGRGNLTGELFF.

This CDR3 is CASSQESRTGSSEQYF. CDR3 nucleotides: TGCGCCAGCAGCCAAGAGTCCCGGACAGGGTCGAGCGAGCAGTACTTC. This chain links TRBV4-1 with TRBJ2-7, with 8 bases that match TRBD1. The CDR3 has 16 residues. Germline assignment: CDR1 MGHRA and CDR2 YSYEKL. After removal of 0 bases from V and 6 bases from J, the junction contained 10 bases not matched to a gene.

This clone has a handful of counts. The chain recombines TRBV23-1 with TRBJ2-4; 13 bases are a match to TRBD2. TRBV23-1 is treated as an ORF (open reading frame) with a function not yet certain. The V and J ends lost 0 bases and 2 bases, in that order; junction bases with no gene match: 10. The CDR3 contains 20 residues. CDR3 sequence (DNA): TGCGCCAGCAGTCAATCGGGGGGACTAGCGGGATCCCTAACCAAAAACATTCAGTACTTC. This sequence encodes CASSQSGGLAGSLTKNIQYF.

This chain connects TRBV28 to TRBJ1-1, with D uncertain. The V and J ends lost 2 bases and 4 bases respectively, with 14 bases between them. CDR3 length: 15 amino acids. Germline CDR1 is MDHEN and CDR2 is SYDVKM. The CDR3 region has the DNA TGTGCCAGCAGTTTAACCCCACAGCAAGCCACTGAAGCTTTCTTT. Translating gives CASSLTPQQATEAFF.